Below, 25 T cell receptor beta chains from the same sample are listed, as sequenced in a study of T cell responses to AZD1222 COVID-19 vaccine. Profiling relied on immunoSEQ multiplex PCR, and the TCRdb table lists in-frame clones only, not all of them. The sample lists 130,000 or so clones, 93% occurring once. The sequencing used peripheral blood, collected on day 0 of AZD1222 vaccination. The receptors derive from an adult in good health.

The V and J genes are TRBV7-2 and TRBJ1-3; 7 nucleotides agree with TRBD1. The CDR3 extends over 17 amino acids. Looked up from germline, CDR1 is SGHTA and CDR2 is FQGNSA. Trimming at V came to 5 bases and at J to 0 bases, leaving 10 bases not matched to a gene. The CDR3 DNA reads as TGTGCCAGCAGCCTCGGTCCCGGGACAGCCTCTGGAAACACCATATATTTT. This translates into CASSLGPGTASGNTIYF.

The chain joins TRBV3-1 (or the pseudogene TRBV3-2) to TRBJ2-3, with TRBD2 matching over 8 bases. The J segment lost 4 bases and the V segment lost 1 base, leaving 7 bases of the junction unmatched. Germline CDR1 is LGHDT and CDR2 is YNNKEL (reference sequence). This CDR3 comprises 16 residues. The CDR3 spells CASSQGVAGTSDTQYF. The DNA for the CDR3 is TGTGCCAGCAGCCAAGGGGTAGCGGGGACTTCAGATACGCAGTATTTT.

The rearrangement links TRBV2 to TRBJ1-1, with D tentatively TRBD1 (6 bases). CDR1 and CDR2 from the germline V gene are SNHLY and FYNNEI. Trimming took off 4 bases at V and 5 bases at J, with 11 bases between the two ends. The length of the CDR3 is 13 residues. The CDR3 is CASSGRGRTEAFF. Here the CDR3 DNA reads TGTGCCAGCAGTGGCAGGGGTAGGACTGAAGCTTTCTTT.

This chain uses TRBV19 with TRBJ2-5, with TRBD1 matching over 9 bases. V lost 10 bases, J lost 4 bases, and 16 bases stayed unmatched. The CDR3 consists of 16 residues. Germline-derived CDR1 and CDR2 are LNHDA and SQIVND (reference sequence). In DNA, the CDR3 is TGTGCCACTAAGGGGGGGGACAGGGTCGTTGGAGAGACCCAGTACTTC. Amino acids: CATKGGDRVVGETQYF.

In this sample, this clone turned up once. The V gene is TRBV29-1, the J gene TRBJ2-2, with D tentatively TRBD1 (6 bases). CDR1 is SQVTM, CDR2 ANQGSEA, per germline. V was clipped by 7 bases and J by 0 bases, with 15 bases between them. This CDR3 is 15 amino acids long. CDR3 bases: TGCAGCGCCATTAGGGGGTCTTCGAACACCGGGGAGCTGTTTTTT. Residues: CSAIRGSSNTGELFF.

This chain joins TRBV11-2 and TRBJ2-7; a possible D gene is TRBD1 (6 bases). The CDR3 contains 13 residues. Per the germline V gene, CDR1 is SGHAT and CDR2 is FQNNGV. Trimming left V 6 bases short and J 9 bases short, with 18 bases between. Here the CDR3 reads CASRRPPGEAQYF. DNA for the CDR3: TGTGCCAGCAGGCGTCCACCAGGGGAAGCGCAGTACTTC.

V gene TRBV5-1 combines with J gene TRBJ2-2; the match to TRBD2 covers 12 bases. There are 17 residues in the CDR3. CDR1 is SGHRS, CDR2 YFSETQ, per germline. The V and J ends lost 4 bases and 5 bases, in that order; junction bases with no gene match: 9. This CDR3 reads CASSGSSGGAGTGELFF. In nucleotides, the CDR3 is TGCGCCAGCAGCGGATCTAGCGGGGGGGCCGGGACCGGGGAGCTGTTTTTT.

CDR3 protein: CASSRGQGDGYTF. The CDR3 coding sequence is TGTGCCAGCAGTCGTGGACAGGGGGATGGCTACACCTTC. The genes are TRBV12-3 or TRBV12-4 and TRBJ1-2, with TRBD1 matching 10 bases. V shed 5 bases, J shed 6 bases, and the junction held 3 bases outside the gene matches. The CDR3 sequence is 13 residues long.

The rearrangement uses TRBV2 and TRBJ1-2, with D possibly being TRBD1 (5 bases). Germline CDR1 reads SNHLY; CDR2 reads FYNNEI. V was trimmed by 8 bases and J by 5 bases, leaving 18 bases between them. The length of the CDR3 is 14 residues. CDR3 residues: CASLSGGLAYGYTF. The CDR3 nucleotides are TGTGCCAGCCTGTCGGGGGGACTAGCTTATGGCTACACCTTC.

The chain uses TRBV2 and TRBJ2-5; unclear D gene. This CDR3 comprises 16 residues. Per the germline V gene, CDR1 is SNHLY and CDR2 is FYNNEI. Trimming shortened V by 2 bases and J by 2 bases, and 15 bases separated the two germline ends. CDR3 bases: TGTGCCAGCAGTGAAAATGCGGCGCATCGGCAAGAGACCCAGTACTTC. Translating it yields CASSENAAHRQETQYF.

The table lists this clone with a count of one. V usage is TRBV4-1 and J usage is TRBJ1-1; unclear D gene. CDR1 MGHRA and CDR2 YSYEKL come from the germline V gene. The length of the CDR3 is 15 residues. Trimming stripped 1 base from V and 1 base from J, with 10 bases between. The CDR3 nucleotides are TGCGCCAGCAGCCAAGGTTCCAGAGCGAACACTGAAGCTTTCTTT. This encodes CASSQGSRANTEAFF.

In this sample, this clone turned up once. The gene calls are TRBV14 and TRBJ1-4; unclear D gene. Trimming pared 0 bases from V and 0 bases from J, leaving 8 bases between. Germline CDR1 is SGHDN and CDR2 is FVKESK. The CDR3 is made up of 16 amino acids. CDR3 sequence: CASSQDMGSTNEKLFF. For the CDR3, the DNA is TGTGCCAGCAGCCAAGATATGGGATCAACTAATGAAAAACTGTTTTTT.

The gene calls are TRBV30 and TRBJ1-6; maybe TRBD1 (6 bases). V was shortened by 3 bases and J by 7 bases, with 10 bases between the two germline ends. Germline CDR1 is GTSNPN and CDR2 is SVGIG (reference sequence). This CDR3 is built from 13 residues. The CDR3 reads CAWSRGGNSPLHF. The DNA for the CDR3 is TGTGCCTGGAGCAGGGGCGGAAATTCACCCCTCCACTTT.

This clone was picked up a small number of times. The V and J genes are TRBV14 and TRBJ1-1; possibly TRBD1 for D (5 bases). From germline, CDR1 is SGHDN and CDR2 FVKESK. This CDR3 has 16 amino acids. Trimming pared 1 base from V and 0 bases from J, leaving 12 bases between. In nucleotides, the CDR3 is TGTGCCAGCAGCCAAGCAGGGCCTCGGATGAACACTGAAGCTTTCTTT. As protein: CASSQAGPRMNTEAFF.

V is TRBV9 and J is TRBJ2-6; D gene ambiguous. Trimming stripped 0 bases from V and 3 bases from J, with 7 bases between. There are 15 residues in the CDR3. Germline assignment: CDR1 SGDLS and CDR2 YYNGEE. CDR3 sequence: CASSVEGFGANVLTF. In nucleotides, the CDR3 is TGTGCCAGCAGCGTAGAAGGGTTTGGGGCCAACGTCCTGACTTTC.

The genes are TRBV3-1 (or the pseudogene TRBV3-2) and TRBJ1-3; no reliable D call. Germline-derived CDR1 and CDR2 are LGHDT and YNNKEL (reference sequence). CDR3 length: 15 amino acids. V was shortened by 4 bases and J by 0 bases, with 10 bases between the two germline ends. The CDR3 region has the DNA TGTGCCAGCAGCCGGGGTATCTACTCTGGAAACACCATATATTTT. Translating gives CASSRGIYSGNTIYF.

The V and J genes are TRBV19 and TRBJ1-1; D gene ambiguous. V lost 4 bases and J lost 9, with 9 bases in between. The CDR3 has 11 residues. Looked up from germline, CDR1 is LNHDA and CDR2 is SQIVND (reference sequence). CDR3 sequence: CASSNLLKAFF. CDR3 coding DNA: TGTGCCAGTAGTAATCTGCTGAAAGCTTTCTTT.

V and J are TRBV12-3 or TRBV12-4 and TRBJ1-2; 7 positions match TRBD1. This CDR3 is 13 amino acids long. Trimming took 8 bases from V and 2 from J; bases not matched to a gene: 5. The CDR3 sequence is CASRRGQNYGYTF. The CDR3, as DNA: TGTGCCAGCCGACGGGGACAGAACTATGGCTACACCTTC.

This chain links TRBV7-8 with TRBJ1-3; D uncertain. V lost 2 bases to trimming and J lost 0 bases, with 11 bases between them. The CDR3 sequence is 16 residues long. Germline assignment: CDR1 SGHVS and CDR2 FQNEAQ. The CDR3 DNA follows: TGTGCCAGCAGCTTAAAACGGATAAGCTCTGGAAACACCATATATTTT. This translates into CASSLKRISSGNTIYF.

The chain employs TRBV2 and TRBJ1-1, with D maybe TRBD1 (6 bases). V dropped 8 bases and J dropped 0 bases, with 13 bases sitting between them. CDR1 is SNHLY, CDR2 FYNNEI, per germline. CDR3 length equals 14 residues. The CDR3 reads CASFPGQVNTEAFF. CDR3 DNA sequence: TGTGCCAGCTTCCCGGGACAAGTGAACACTGAAGCTTTCTTT.

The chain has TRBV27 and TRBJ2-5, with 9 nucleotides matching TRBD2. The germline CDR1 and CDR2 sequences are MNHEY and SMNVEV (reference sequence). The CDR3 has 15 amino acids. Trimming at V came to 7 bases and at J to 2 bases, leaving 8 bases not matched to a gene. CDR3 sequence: CASIHNSGGQETQYF. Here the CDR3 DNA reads TGTGCCAGCATCCACAATAGCGGGGGACAAGAGACCCAGTACTTC.

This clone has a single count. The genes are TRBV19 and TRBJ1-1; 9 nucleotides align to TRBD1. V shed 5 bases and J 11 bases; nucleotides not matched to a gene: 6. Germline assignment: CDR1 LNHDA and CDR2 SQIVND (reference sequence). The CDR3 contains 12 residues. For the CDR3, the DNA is TGTGCCAGTAGTCCTCGGACAGGGGTCGCTTTCTTT. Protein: CASSPRTGVAFF. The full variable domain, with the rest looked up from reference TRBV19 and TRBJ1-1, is DGGITQSPKYLFRKEGQNVTLSCEQNLNHDAMYWYRQDPGQGLRLIYYSQIVNDFQKGDIAEGYSVSREKKESFPLTVTSAQKNPTAFYLCASSPRTGVAFFGQGTRLTVV.

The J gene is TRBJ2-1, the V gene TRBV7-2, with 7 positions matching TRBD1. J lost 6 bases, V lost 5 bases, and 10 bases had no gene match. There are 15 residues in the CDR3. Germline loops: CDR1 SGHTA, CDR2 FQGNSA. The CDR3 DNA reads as TGTGCCAGCAGCCCCTGGACAGGATGGGCCAATGAGCAGTTCTTC. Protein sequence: CASSPWTGWANEQFF.

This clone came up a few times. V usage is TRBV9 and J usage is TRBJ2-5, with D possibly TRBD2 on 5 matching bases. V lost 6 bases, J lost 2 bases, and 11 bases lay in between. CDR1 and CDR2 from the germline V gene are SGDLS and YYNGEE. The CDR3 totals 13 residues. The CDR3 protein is CASNEGVQETQYF. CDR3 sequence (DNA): TGTGCCAGCAATGAGGGTGTACAAGAGACCCAGTACTTC.

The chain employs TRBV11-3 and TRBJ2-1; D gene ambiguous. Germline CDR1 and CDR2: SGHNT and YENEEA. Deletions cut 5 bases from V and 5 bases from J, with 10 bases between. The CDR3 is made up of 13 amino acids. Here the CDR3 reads CASSLEHNNEQFF. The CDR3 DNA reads TGTGCCAGCAGCCTGGAACACAACAATGAGCAGTTCTTC. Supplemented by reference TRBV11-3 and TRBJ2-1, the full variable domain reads EAGVVQSPRYKIIEKKQPVAFWCNPISGHNTLYWYLQNLGQGPELLIRYENEEAVDDSQLPKDRFSAERLKGVDSTLKIQPAELGDSAVYLCASSLEHNNEQFFGPGTRLTVL.